The T cell receptor beta chain described here comes from a study of CD8 T cells in ankylosing spondylitis. The CDR3 loop spans 12 amino acids. In germline, CDR1 is MNHEY, CDR2 SMNVEV (reference sequence). V lost 5 bases to trimming and J lost 8 bases, with 13 bases between them. This clonotype was detected many times. Its antigen is as yet unknown. In TCRdb, the 5' RACE reads were re-called with MiXCR into one record per CDR3 protein. Of 250,000 to 400,000 distinct CDR3 sequences listed, roughly 12% are singletons. Findings and limits, study-wide: Past research had described some motif variants in reactive arthritis synovial fluid and blood.

Sequenced input: blood, either unsorted or a sorted T cell fraction (not recorded which). The V call is TRBV27, the J call TRBJ2-7; TRBD2 might be the D (6 bases). The sequence derives from a female donor with ankylosing spondylitis or in good health (not recorded which). In DNA form, the CDR3 reads TGTGCCAGCAGTGGGGCTAGCGCAAAGCAGTACTTC. Its protein product is CASSGASAKQYF.